This is a list of T cell receptor beta chains from one sample in a study of regulatory T cells in long-lasting Graves disease. TCRdb redid the calling of the multiplex PCR reads with MiXCR, one entry per CDR3 protein. Here the sample spans hundreds of thousands of distinct CDR3 sequences, roughly a fifth being singletons. The sequenced sample was peripheral blood mononuclear cells (PBMCs), obtained when the disease was refractory, from a patient treated with antithyroid drugs. These receptors all stem from a female donor with Graves disease. The CDR3 runs from the conserved cysteine through the conserved F or W. A D gene is named only where the DNA matches it firmly. Size values are once, few and many counts, or a class for expanded clones, and some rows have none.

CDR3	DNA	J	V	length	size	D
CSVRTAGETQYF	TGCAGCGTTAGGACAGCCGGGGAGACCCAGTACTTC	TRBJ2-5	TRBV29-1	12	many	-
CASSLSTGMYQETQYF	TGTGCCAGCAGCTTATCGACAGGGATGTACCAAGAGACCCAGTACTTC	TRBJ2-5	TRBV11-2	16	many	TRBD1
CATSDQLGPQETQYF	TGTGCCACCAGTGATCAACTAGGCCCCCAAGAGACCCAGTACTTC	TRBJ2-5	TRBV24-1	15	many	-
CSVEERVNEQFF	TGCAGCGTTGAAGAGCGGGTCAATGAGCAGTTCTTC	TRBJ2-1	TRBV29-1	12	few	-
CASSLGLAGISTDTQYF	TGTGCCAGCAGCCTTGGACTAGCGGGTATTTCGACAGATACGCAGTATTTT	TRBJ2-3	TRBV2	17	few	TRBD2
CASSPSLSVAGGYTF	TGTGCCAGCAGCCCCTCTTTGTCGGTTGCGGGGGGCTACACCTTC	TRBJ1-2	TRBV9	15	-	-
CASRNRAVNTEAFF	TGTGCCAGCAGAAACAGGGCGGTGAACACTGAAGCTTTCTTT	TRBJ1-1	TRBV12-3/TRBV12-4	14	many	-
CASSLWSSGASSYGYAF	TGTGCCAGCAGTTTATGGTCGAGCGGGGCATCTAGCTATGGCTACGCCTTC	TRBJ1-2	TRBV28	17	-	-
CASSYGLAGANEQFF	TGTGCCAGCAGTTACGGACTAGCGGGAGCCAATGAGCAGTTCTTC	TRBJ2-1	TRBV6-5	15	few	TRBD2
CASSARLNTGELFF	TGTGCCAGCAGCGCCAGGCTTAACACCGGGGAGCTGTTTTTT	TRBJ2-2	TRBV9	14	-	-
CASLGQDDGYTF	TGTGCCAGCCTGGGGCAGGATGACGGCTACACCTTC	TRBJ1-2	TRBV6-1	12	-	-
CASRPGQSSYEQYF	TGTGCCAGCAGACCCGGCCAGAGCTCCTACGAGCAGTACTTC	TRBJ2-7	TRBV2	14	many	-
CASSLSGQGSSPLHF	TGCGCCAGCAGCCTATCGGGACAGGGGAGTTCACCCCTCCACTTT	TRBJ1-6	TRBV5-1	15	many	TRBD1
CASSDLAGEPGELFF	TGTGCCAGCAGTGATTTAGCGGGAGAACCCGGGGAGCTGTTTTTT	TRBJ2-2	TRBV25-1	15	many	TRBD2
CASSYAAGNEQYF	TGTGCCAGCAGTTACGCGGCGGGCAACGAGCAGTACTTC	TRBJ2-7	TRBV6-5	13	-	-
CASTFLVNTEAFF	TGTGCCAGCACCTTTCTTGTGAACACTGAAGCTTTCTTT	TRBJ1-1	TRBV11-2	13	many	-
CASSIRERGNTGELFF	TGTGCCAGTAGTATAAGAGAGAGGGGTAACACCGGGGAGCTGTTTTTT	TRBJ2-2	TRBV19	16	-	-
CASSLVVAGGNNEQFF	TGTGCCAGCAGTTTAGTCGTAGCGGGAGGCAACAATGAGCAGTTCTTC	TRBJ2-1	TRBV28	16	few	TRBD2
CASSLAGRAEQYF	TGTGCCAGCAGCTTGGCCGGGAGGGCCGAGCAGTACTTC	TRBJ2-7	TRBV5-6	13	-	TRBD2
CSARGSGRTQYF	TGCAGTGCTAGAGGGTCAGGGAGGACCCAGTACTTC	TRBJ2-5	TRBV20-1	12	many	-
CASSPGTGNNSPLHF	TGTGCCAGCAGTCCCGGGACAGGCAATAATTCACCCCTCCACTTT	TRBJ1-6	TRBV28	15	many	TRBD1
CASRTSGRKEQYF	TGTGCCAGCAGGACTAGCGGGAGGAAGGAGCAGTACTTC	TRBJ2-7	TRBV6-1	13	many	TRBD2
CASSYLRADEQYF	TGTGCCAGCAGTTACCTCCGGGCGGACGAGCAGTACTTC	TRBJ2-7	TRBV6-2/TRBV6-3	13	-	-